Sequencing of this T cell receptor beta chain was carried out in a study of cytomegalovirus exposure and HLA in healthy donors. The table came from immunoSEQ multiplex PCR; TCRdb's copy has only in-frame clones and leaves some out. The sample lists approximately 110,000 clones; about nine tenths were seen once. The CDR3 totals 13 residues. The V and J ends lost 1 base and 2 bases respectively, with 7 bases between them. In germline, CDR1 is SGHRS, CDR2 YFSETQ. The material sequenced was PBMCs. J is TRBJ2-7 and V is TRBV5-1; unclear D gene. The source is a woman in her late teens or twenties in good health and CMV-seronegative. The CDR3 sequence is CASSLSTTYEQYF. CDR3 in DNA: TGCGCCAGCAGCTTGTCTACCACCTACGAGCAGTACTTC.